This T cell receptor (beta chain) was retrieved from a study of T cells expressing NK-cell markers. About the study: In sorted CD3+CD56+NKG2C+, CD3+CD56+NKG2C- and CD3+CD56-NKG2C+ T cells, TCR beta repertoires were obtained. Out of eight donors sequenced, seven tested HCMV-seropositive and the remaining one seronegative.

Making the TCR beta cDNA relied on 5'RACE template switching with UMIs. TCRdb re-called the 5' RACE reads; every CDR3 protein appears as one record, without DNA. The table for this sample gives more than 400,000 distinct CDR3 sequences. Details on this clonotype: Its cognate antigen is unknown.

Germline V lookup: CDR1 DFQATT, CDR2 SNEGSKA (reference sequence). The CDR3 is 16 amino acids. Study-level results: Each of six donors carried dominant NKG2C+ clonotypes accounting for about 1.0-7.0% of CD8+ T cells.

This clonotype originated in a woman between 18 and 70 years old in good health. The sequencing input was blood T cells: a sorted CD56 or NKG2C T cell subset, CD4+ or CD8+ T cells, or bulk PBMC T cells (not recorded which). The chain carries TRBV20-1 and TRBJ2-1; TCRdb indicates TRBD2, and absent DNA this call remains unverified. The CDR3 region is CSARGRNSVGYNEQFF.